This T cell receptor beta chain was identified during a study of T-cell reconstitution after alpha-beta-depleted transplantation in children. Ten or more counts support this clonotype. TCRbeta library construction was performed incorporating unique molecular identifiers. In TCRdb, the PCR reads were re-called with MiXCR into one record per CDR3 protein. The sample includes hundreds of thousands of distinct CDR3 sequences, approximately 17% of them seen just once. There are 12 residues in the CDR3. V was clipped by 2 bases and J by 4 bases, with 5 bases between them. Germline CDR1 and CDR2: SGHTA and FQGNSA.

V usage is TRBV7-2 and J usage is TRBJ2-5; D unclear. This TCR derives from a human donor who donated a stem cell graft to a child with acute myeloid leukemia. Sequenced material: PBMCs from the stem cell graft donor, taken from the stem cell graft. Here the CDR3 reads CASSLIRETQYF. The CDR3 region has the DNA TGTGCCAGCAGCTTAATAAGAGAGACCCAGTACTTC.